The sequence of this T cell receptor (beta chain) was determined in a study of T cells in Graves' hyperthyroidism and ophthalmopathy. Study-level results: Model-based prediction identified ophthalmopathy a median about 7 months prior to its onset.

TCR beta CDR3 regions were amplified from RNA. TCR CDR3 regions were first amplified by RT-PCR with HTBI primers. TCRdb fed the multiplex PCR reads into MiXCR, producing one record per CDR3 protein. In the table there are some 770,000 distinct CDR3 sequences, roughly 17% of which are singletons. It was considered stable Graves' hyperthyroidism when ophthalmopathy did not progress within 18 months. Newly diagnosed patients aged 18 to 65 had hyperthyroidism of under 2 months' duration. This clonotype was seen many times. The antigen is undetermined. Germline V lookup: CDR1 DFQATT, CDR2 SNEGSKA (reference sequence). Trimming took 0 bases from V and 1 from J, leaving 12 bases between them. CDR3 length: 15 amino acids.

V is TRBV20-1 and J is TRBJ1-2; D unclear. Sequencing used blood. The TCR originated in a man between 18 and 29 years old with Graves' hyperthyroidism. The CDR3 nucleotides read TGCAGTGCTAGAGACGTAATCGGAGATAACTATGGCTACACCTTC. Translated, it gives CSARDVIGDNYGYTF.